This T cell receptor (beta chain) was profiled in a study of vaccination and CD4 T cells after COVID-19. Study-wide background: PCR on nasal swabs identified SARS-CoV-2 in convalescent patients, of whom under ten were mild and one severe. A median of approximately 100 days (range 35 to 161) separated diagnosis from post-COVID sampling. Stimulation of cells relied on overlapping spike peptides derived from SARS-CoV-2, HCoV-NL63, HCoV-OC43 and HCoV-229E.

Treatment described: approximately 9-day PBMC culture with coronavirus spike peptide pools or control peptides (ViraFEST assay). This clonotype was detected a few times. What it binds is unknown. This CDR3 is built from 14 residues. V gave up 5 bases and J gave up 3 bases, with 16 bases separating them. CDR1 is DFQATT, CDR2 SNEGSKA, per germline (reference sequence). Points from the study as a whole: Median SARS-CoV-2-reactive clonotypes rose from approximately 21 to 38, not significantly.

Oncomine TCR Beta short-read sequencing was applied to DNA from cultured CD4+ T cells. Each CDR3 protein gets one entry after TCRdb re-called the PCR reads with MiXCR. The table has approximately 10,000 distinct CDR3 sequences, 70% seen once; the top ten hold 10% to 15%. This chain uses TRBV20-1 with TRBJ1-2, with unresolved D. This TCR was recovered from a human donor who had recovered from COVID-19. Sequencing used CD4+ T cells from blood, cultured in vitro. The CDR3 nucleotides read TGCAGTGCTGGGGTGCCGGGGAGGGACTATGGCTACACCTTC. It encodes CSAGVPGRDYGYTF.